The clone carrying this TCR beta chain was counted between two and nine times. Using its own MiXCR run on the 5' RACE reads, TCRdb lists one record per CDR3 protein. Among 650,000 to 750,000 distinct CDR3 sequences, less than 25% were seen once, and the ten largest hold roughly 4%. This specimen belongs to a study of identical twins. The length of the CDR3 is 15 residues. V was shortened by 0 bases and J by 5 bases, with 11 bases between the two germline ends. The germline gives CDR1 LGHNA, CDR2 YSLEER. A further study also used this sample, focusing on T cells expressing NK-cell markers. That source adds: Sorted CD3+CD56-NKG2C+, CD3+CD56+NKG2C+ and CD3+CD56+NKG2C- T cells supplied the TCR beta repertoires. What restricted sorting to alpha-beta TCR T cells in several experiments was an anti-gamma-delta TCR antibody.

J is TRBJ2-1 and V is TRBV4-3; D may be TRBD1 (5 bases). This receptor was obtained from a woman between 18 and 29 years old in good health. The sequenced sample was PBMCs. CDR3 protein: CASSQDRDSHNEQFF. DNA of the CDR3: TGCGCCAGCAGCCAAGATCGAGACAGCCACAATGAGCAGTTCTTC.